The sequence of this T cell receptor (beta chain) was determined in a study of CD8 T cells in ankylosing spondylitis. This clonotype was seen many times. Its specificity is unknown. Generation of TCR beta libraries employed quantitative 5'-RACE incorporating molecular barcodes. TCRdb reanalysed the 5' RACE reads using MiXCR and keeps one entry per CDR3 protein. The data contain about 450,000 distinct CDR3 sequences, roughly 26% of them singletons. This CDR3 has 15 residues. V dropped 0 bases and J dropped 5 bases, with 12 bases sitting between them. Per the germline V gene, CDR1 is SGHRS and CDR2 is YFSETQ. Study-level findings and limits: For ankylosing spondylitis blood, a TCR beta motif of roughly 8 highly homologous variants appeared characteristic. Significant enrichment of disease-linked clones was reportedly seen in matched ankylosing spondylitis synovial fluid. Reactive arthritis synovial fluid and blood previously showed some of these motif variants. In peripheral blood, disease-linked CD8+ clones occurred at relatively low frequencies.

This sequence joins TRBV5-1 and TRBJ2-1; D perhaps matches TRBD2 (6 bases). The sequencing sample was made of blood, either unsorted or a sorted T cell fraction (not recorded which). This sequence originates from a male donor with ankylosing spondylitis. The CDR3 DNA is TGCGCCAGCAGCTTGGGGAGGGATTGGGACAATGAGCAGTTCTTC. It encodes CASSLGRDWDNEQFF.